What follows are 19 T cell receptor beta chains derived from one specimen sequenced in a study of T-cell reconstitution after alpha-beta-depleted transplantation in children. Library preparation (for TCRbeta) was performed with unique molecular identifiers. MiXCR, run by TCRdb on the PCR reads, gives a single entry per CDR3 protein. The data hold hundreds of thousands of distinct CDR3 sequences, with more than 20% observed a single time. Sequencing was performed on PBMCs, mostly from graft donor cells, taken 360 days after TCRalphabeta/CD19-depleted stem cell transplant. These receptors came from a female patient aged 2-15 years who had a stem cell transplant for congenital amegakaryocytic thrombocytopenia, so the T cells may come from the graft donor.

In this sample, this clonotype turned up a few times. The rearrangement links TRBV7-2 to TRBJ1-1; D remains ambiguous. Trimming removed 2 bases at V and 0 bases at J, with 10 bases between. Germline CDR1 and CDR2: SGHTA and FQGNSA. The CDR3 sequence is 15 residues long. The CDR3 is CASSLHRGMNTEAFF. The CDR3 nucleotides are TGTGCCAGCAGCTTACACCGGGGTATGAACACTGAAGCTTTCTTT.

The chain links TRBV19 to TRBJ1-4; D perhaps matches TRBD1 (5 bases). This CDR3 is 15 amino acids long. The germline V gene encodes CDR1 LNHDA and CDR2 SQIVND (reference sequence). V was pared by 4 bases and J by 8 bases, with 17 bases between. The CDR3 spells CASSNRDGTQEKLFF. In nucleotides, the CDR3 is TGTGCCAGTAGTAACCGGGACGGGACGCAAGAAAAACTGTTTTTT. Variable domain in full (rest from reference TRBV19 and TRBJ1-4): DGGITQSPKYLFRKEGQNVTLSCEQNLNHDAMYWYRQDPGQGLRLIYYSQIVNDFQKGDIAEGYSVSREKKESFPLTVTSAQKNPTAFYLCASSNRDGTQEKLFFGSGTQLSVL.

The chain employs TRBV5-1 and TRBJ1-2, with TRBD1 matching 7 bases. V was pared by 2 bases and J by 5 bases, with 9 bases of the junction left unmatched. The CDR3 has 15 residues. Germline V gene sequence: CDR1 SGHRS, CDR2 YFSETQ. The CDR3 DNA reads TGCGCCAGCAGCTTTGGGGACAGAGAAATATATGGCTACACCTTC. Its protein product is CASSFGDREIYGYTF.

CDR3 amino acids: CASSLIETGGGYTF. The CDR3 bases are TGTGCCAGCAGCTTGATCGAGACAGGCGGCGGCTACACCTTC. This sequence joins TRBV5-6 and TRBJ1-2; possibly TRBD1 for D (6 bases). The length of the CDR3 is 14 residues. V lost 1 base to trimming and J lost 8 bases, with 15 bases between them. Germline V gives CDR1 SGHDT, CDR2 YYEEEE.

The rearrangement joins TRBV6-5 to TRBJ2-7, with 9 bases aligning to TRBD1. The germline gives CDR1 MNHEY, CDR2 SVGAGI. The CDR3 runs 15 residues. The V segment lost 0 bases and the J segment 5 bases; nucleotides outside the gene matches: 5. The CDR3 sequence: CASSYSGTGYNEQYF. The CDR3 nucleotides are TGTGCCAGCAGTTACTCTGGGACAGGGTACAACGAGCAGTACTTC.

The chain is built from TRBV12-3 or TRBV12-4 and TRBJ2-7; 12 bases align to TRBD1. The CDR3 contains 15 residues. V was pared by 6 bases and J by 5 bases, with 8 bases of the junction left unmatched. The CDR3 DNA reads TGTGCCAGCAGCCCTCGAGGGACAGGGGGCCACGAGCAGTACTTC. Translation gives CASSPRGTGGHEQYF.

This clonotype was seen only a few times. The chain joins TRBV12-3 or TRBV12-4 to TRBJ1-1; D uncertain. Between the trimmed V and J ends, which lost 1 base and 4 bases, there was a span of 10 bases. The CDR3 is made up of 14 amino acids. The CDR3: CASSLGGSRTEAFF. In DNA, the CDR3 is TGTGCCAGCAGTTTAGGGGGAAGTCGCACTGAAGCTTTCTTT.

This chain's CDR3 is CASSARTVVDTGELFF. The CDR3 DNA follows: TGTGCCAGCAGCGCCCGGACAGTTGTCGACACCGGGGAGCTGTTTTTT. The rearrangement links TRBV7-8 to TRBJ2-2; D is possibly TRBD1 (6 bases). Trimming left V 5 bases short and J 3 bases short, with 16 bases between. Germline values: CDR1 SGHVS, CDR2 FQNEAQ. The CDR3 covers 16 residues.

The V call is TRBV12-3 or TRBV12-4, the J call TRBJ1-4; no definite D call. V lost 4 bases, J lost 0 bases, and 12 bases lay in between. The CDR3 is made up of 16 amino acids. The CDR3 sequence is CASSSPDLPTNEKLFF. CDR3 bases: TGTGCCAGCAGTTCTCCAGACCTCCCAACTAATGAAAAACTGTTTTTT.

V is TRBV19 and J is TRBJ1-5; tentatively, D is TRBD1 (6 bases). CDR1 and CDR2 from the germline V gene are LNHDA and SQIVND (reference sequence). The V gene lost 4 bases and the J gene lost 0 bases, with 10 bases spanning the gap. CDR3 length equals 15 residues. The CDR3 DNA reads as TGTGCCAGTAGTAAGGGACACCATAGCAATCAGCCCCAGCATTTT. Encoded protein: CASSKGHHSNQPQHF.

The rearrangement uses TRBV2 and TRBJ2-4; TRBD1 or TRBD2 may be the D gene (5 bases each). CDR3 size: 13 residues. Germline V gene lookup returns CDR1 SNHLY and CDR2 FYNNEI. V lost 8 bases to trimming and J lost 0 bases, with 8 bases between them. In nucleotides, the CDR3 is TGTGCCAGCGGGGGAATAGCCAAAAACATTCAGTACTTC. Protein sequence: CASGGIAKNIQYF.

V gene TRBV4-1 combines with J gene TRBJ1-6, with 8 bases that match TRBD1. Germline V gene data show CDR1 as MGHRA and CDR2 as YSYEKL. The CDR3 consists of 17 residues. V shed 0 bases and J 10 bases; nucleotides not matched to a gene: 11. The CDR3 DNA reads TGCGCCAGCAGCCAAGAGAGTGGACAGGGATTAAGGTCACCCCTCCACTTT. Residues: CASSQESGQGLRSPLHF.

This clonotype was picked up many times. The gene calls are TRBV29-1 and TRBJ2-3; 9 nucleotides agree with TRBD1. The J segment lost 4 bases and the V segment lost 6 bases, leaving 5 bases of the junction unmatched. The CDR3 totals 13 residues. CDR1 is SQVTM, CDR2 ANQGSEA, per germline. The CDR3 is CSVSQGAADTQYF. The DNA for the CDR3 is TGCAGCGTCTCACAGGGGGCAGCAGATACGCAGTATTTT.

This clonotype has more than one count but fewer than ten. The rearrangement joins TRBV3-1 to TRBJ2-5; D may be TRBD1 or TRBD2 (5 bases each). The V gene's germline CDR1 is LGHDT and CDR2 YNNKEL (reference sequence). The CDR3 is 15 amino acids. V lost 1 base and J 5 bases, leaving 14 bases between the germline ends. CDR3 bases: TGTGCCAGCAGCCAAGGAGGGCCAAAGGGGGAGACCCAGTACTTC. Amino acids: CASSQGGPKGETQYF.

This clonotype has a single count. The J gene is TRBJ1-3, the V gene TRBV5-6, with 7 bases aligning to TRBD1. V shed 3 bases and J 0 bases; nucleotides not matched to a gene: 6. The CDR3 runs 16 residues. Germline CDR1 is SGHDT and CDR2 is YYEEEE. CDR3 residues: CASSWGQWDSGNTIYF. The CDR3 DNA is TGTGCCAGCAGCTGGGGACAGTGGGACTCTGGAAACACCATATATTTT.

This rearrangement joins TRBV11-2 to TRBJ2-1; 10 nucleotides match TRBD1. V lost 1 base to trimming and J lost 8 bases; unmatched junction nucleotides: 14. The CDR3 totals 18 residues. The germline gives CDR1 SGHAT, CDR2 FQNNGV. CDR3 loop: CASSLGSLGTGDKHEQFF. The CDR3 DNA is TGTGCCAGCAGCTTAGGGTCCCTAGGGACAGGGGATAAACATGAGCAGTTCTTC.

This clonotype turned up a few times. The chain joins TRBV12-3 or TRBV12-4 to TRBJ2-2; 9 bases are shared with TRBD2. CDR3 length: 16 residues. After removal of 4 bases from V and 3 bases from J, the junction contained 6 bases not matched to a gene. The CDR3 nucleotides are TGTGCCAGCAGTTCGGCGGGGGGGCCTTACACCGGGGAGCTGTTTTTT. Translation gives CASSSAGGPYTGELFF.

Ten or more counts support this clonotype. In nucleotides, the CDR3 is TGCGCCAGCAGCTTGTTGGACAGGGAAGCGACAGATACGCAGTATTTT. It encodes CASSLLDREATDTQYF. The chain combines TRBV5-1 with TRBJ2-3; 8 bases map to TRBD1. Germline assignment: CDR1 SGHRS and CDR2 YFSETQ. V was clipped by 1 base and J by 3 bases; unmatched bases: 7. The CDR3 extends over 16 amino acids.

This clonotype was seen repeatedly, ten times or more. The gene calls are TRBV28 and TRBJ2-7; D gene ambiguous. Germline CDR1 and CDR2: MDHEN and SYDVKM. The CDR3 length is 12 residues. Trimming took off 5 bases at V and 3 bases at J, with 8 bases between the two ends. For the CDR3, the DNA is TGTGCCAGCAGTATTGACGGCTACGAGCAGTACTTC. Its protein product is CASSIDGYEQYF.